This T cell receptor (beta chain) was documented in a study of T cell responses to AZD1222 COVID-19 vaccine. This clone has more than one count but fewer than ten. What it binds is not known. The V end lost 1 base, the J end lost 9 bases, and 13 bases lay between the germline ends. Germline assignment: CDR1 MGHRA and CDR2 YSYEKL. The CDR3 runs 14 residues. Profiled with immunoSEQ multiplex PCR; TCRdb holds only in-frame clones, not every one. The sample includes over 100,000 clones, about 90% of them seen just once. The study, taken as a whole, reports: Mostly white British, mostly female donors; authors suggested clonal diversity may be underestimated.

This TCR came from an adult in good health. Sequencing used peripheral blood, obtained on day 0 of AZD1222 vaccination. The V gene is TRBV4-1, the J gene TRBJ1-5; D is unresolved. CDR3 in DNA: TGCGCCAGCAGCCAAGTTGGGGTTCTAGGGCCCCAGCATTTT. Amino acid sequence: CASSQVGVLGPQHF.